The source of this T cell receptor beta chain is a study of blood T cell repertoires in COVID-19. The length of the CDR3 is 17 residues. With V trimmed by 6 bases and J by 2 bases, 9 bases remained unmatched. Germline V gives CDR1 KGHSH, CDR2 LQKENI. Those enrolled, adults aged about 18 to 89 years, came from about two dozen US areas. In the authors' methods: Estimation of nucleated cell counts relied on the amplification of reference gene primers. Profiling relied on immunoSEQ multiplex PCR, and the TCRdb table lists in-frame clones only, not all of them. V, J and clone size derive from that table, while D and trimming were established from the DNA sequence. The sample shows over 200,000 clones, 91% of them seen only once.

V usage is TRBV18 and J usage is TRBJ1-3; 11 nucleotides line up with TRBD1. The sample was PBMCs or T cells enriched from blood (not recorded which). This TCR was sampled from a human donor in a cohort exposed to, infected with or recovered from COVID-19 (not recorded which). The donor label of this sample is uncertain. CDR3 residues: CASSREPGQGAGNTIYF. The CDR3 region has the DNA TGTGCCAGCTCCCGCGAGCCGGGACAGGGGGCTGGAAACACCATATATTTT.